Presented here are 25 T cell receptor beta chains from one specimen sequenced in a study of cytomegalovirus exposure and HLA in healthy donors. Sequencing was performed with immunoSEQ multiplex PCR; in TCRdb, only in-frame clones are kept and a portion is missing. The top ten hold 2.5% to 3.5% of the sample, which has 65,000 to 80,000 clones, roughly 94% seen once. Sequenced material: PBMCs. All receptors come from a woman aged 18-29 years in good health and CMV-seropositive.

The chain combines TRBV7-2 with TRBJ1-2; maybe TRBD1 (6 bases). Germline V lookup: CDR1 SGHTA, CDR2 FQGNSA. CDR3 length: 15 amino acids. Between the trimmed V and J ends, which lost 1 base and 0 bases, there was a span of 9 bases. The CDR3 coding sequence is TGTGCCAGCAGCTTAGTAGGGGACACTAACTATGGCTACACCTTC. Translation: CASSLVGDTNYGYTF.

The V call is TRBV18, the J call TRBJ1-1; D gene unclear. The germline V and J ends were trimmed by 3 bases and 3 bases, with 8 bases remaining between them. This CDR3 is 13 amino acids long. Germline V gives CDR1 KGHSH, CDR2 LQKENI. DNA of the CDR3: TGTGCCAGCTCACCGGGCAAGGACACTGAAGCTTTCTTT. Translating it yields CASSPGKDTEAFF.

The chain recombines TRBV7-3 with TRBJ2-1, with 12 bases lining up with TRBD2. After removal of 3 bases from V and 1 base from J, the junction contained 10 bases not matched to a gene. The CDR3 spans 19 residues. Germline V gene data show CDR1 as SGHTA and CDR2 as FQGTGA. CDR3 sequence (DNA): TGTGCCAGCAGCTTCGGTCCTAGCGGGAGGGCCGGGTCCTACAATGAGCAGTTCTTC. This translates into CASSFGPSGRAGSYNEQFF.

The V gene is TRBV4-3, the J gene TRBJ1-2; D unresolved. CDR1 is LGHNA and CDR2 is YSLEER in the germline V gene. Trimming removed 0 bases at V and 4 bases at J, with 15 bases between. CDR3 length: 16 amino acids. The CDR3 nucleotides read TGCGCCAGCAGCCAAGATCTTAGACGGCGCGGCTATGGCTACACCTTC. Amino acid sequence: CASSQDLRRRGYGYTF.

V gene TRBV7-9 combines with J gene TRBJ1-1; maybe TRBD1 (5 bases). The CDR3 totals 14 residues. V gave up 5 bases and J gave up 12 bases, with 22 bases separating them. Germline V gives CDR1 SEHNR, CDR2 FQNEAQ (reference sequence). The DNA of the CDR3 is TGTGCCAGCAGCGAACCCCGGGGGATAGTGAGTACTTTCTTT. Translating gives CASSEPRGIVSTFF.

The chain links TRBV7-2 to TRBJ1-2; D gene unclear. Trimming removed 3 bases from V and 1 base from J, with 6 bases in between. This CDR3 comprises 13 residues. Per germline, CDR1 SGHTA and CDR2 FQGNSA. The DNA of the CDR3 is TGTGCCAGCAGCTTTGAGGTTAACTATGGCTACACCTTC. Translation gives CASSFEVNYGYTF.

About this clone itself: Compared with germline, one end of the junction differs, possibly owing to a read error. The chain carries TRBV29-1 and TRBJ1-3; 8 bases match TRBD1. CDR3 length: 15 residues. The germline gives CDR1 SQVTM, CDR2 ANQGSEA. This CDR3 reads CSVEGQGIPGNTIYF. CDR3 nucleotides: TGCAGCGTGGAAGGACAGGGAATACCTGGAAACACCATATATTTT.

The CDR3 region is CASSSGLAVGIDEQFF. The CDR3 DNA is TGTGCCAGCAGCTCGGGACTGGCGGTTGGGATCGATGAGCAGTTCTTC. The J gene is TRBJ2-1, the V gene TRBV11-1; TRBD2 might be the D (6 bases). The CDR3 runs to 16 residues. CDR1 and CDR2 from the germline V gene are SGHAT and FQDESV (reference sequence). With 4 bases removed from V and 8 bases from J, the gap between germline ends came to 21 bases.

The V call is TRBV5-1, the J call TRBJ2-2; 7 nucleotides agree with TRBD2. Germline assignment: CDR1 SGHRS and CDR2 YFSETQ. V lost 4 bases, J lost 7 bases, and 10 bases stayed unmatched. The CDR3 spans 15 residues. CDR3 protein: CASSLGLLTGGELFF. Written as DNA, the CDR3 is TGCGCCAGCAGCCTGGGACTACTCACGGGCGGGGAGCTGTTTTTT.

J is TRBJ1-4 and V is TRBV30, with D perhaps TRBD1 (6 bases). The CDR3 loop spans 14 amino acids. The V gene lost 0 bases and the J gene lost 4 bases, with 9 bases spanning the gap. Germline V gene data show CDR1 as GTSNPN and CDR2 as SVGIG (reference sequence). CDR3 nucleotide sequence: TGTGCCTGGAGTGTCAAGGACAGTAATGAAAAACTGTTTTTT. This translates into CAWSVKDSNEKLFF.

The chain carries TRBV4-1 and TRBJ1-2, with D possibly being TRBD1 (6 bases). V was pared by 1 base and J by 2 bases, with 8 bases between. The CDR3 loop spans 14 amino acids. Germline loops: CDR1 MGHRA, CDR2 YSYEKL. CDR3 nucleotides: TGCGCCAGCAGCCAAGGGGACATGAACTATGGCTACACCTTC. Protein: CASSQGDMNYGYTF.

The chain joins TRBV18 to TRBJ2-7; 7 nucleotides match TRBD2. Germline V gives CDR1 KGHSH, CDR2 LQKENI. V was pared by 0 bases and J by 7 bases, with 6 bases of the junction left unmatched. This CDR3 comprises 14 residues. CDR3 bases: TGTGCCAGCTCACCACCACCTGGGGGGGATGAGCAGTACTTC. It is translated as CASSPPPGGDEQYF.

V usage is TRBV7-6 and J usage is TRBJ1-1; D is ambiguous. Trimming took 5 bases from V and 7 from J, leaving 14 bases between them. Germline V gene data show CDR1 as SGHVS and CDR2 as FNYEAQ. The CDR3 is 13 amino acids. The CDR3 reads CASSPSGAVEAFF. The CDR3 nucleotides are TGTGCCAGCAGCCCCAGCGGTGCAGTTGAAGCTTTCTTT.

This chain connects TRBV6-1 to TRBJ2-7; a possible D gene is TRBD1 (6 bases). Germline V lookup: CDR1 MNHNS, CDR2 SASEGT. V was cut by 4 bases and J by 0 bases, with 10 bases left in between. This CDR3 region has 14 residues. The CDR3 is CASSAGQFSYEQYF. CDR3 sequence (DNA): TGTGCCAGCAGTGCCGGACAGTTCTCCTACGAGCAGTACTTC.

This rearrangement joins TRBV19 to TRBJ2-1; 7 bases are a match to TRBD2. Losses at the gene ends were 5 bases for V and 7 bases for J; bases not matched to a gene: 14. CDR1 and CDR2 (germline): LNHDA, SQIVND (reference sequence). This CDR3 is 16 amino acids long. CDR3 nucleotide sequence: TGTGCCAGTAGTCAACCGGGAGCGGGACCGGGGAATGAGCAGTTCTTC. Translation gives CASSQPGAGPGNEQFF.

This clone occurred once. The CDR3 coding sequence is TGTGCCAGCTCACCCGAAACTGCGAACTATGGCTACACCTTC. It is translated as CASSPETANYGYTF. The chain is built from TRBV18 and TRBJ1-2; D is ambiguous. V was shortened by 3 bases and J by 2 bases, with 10 bases between the two germline ends. This CDR3 comprises 14 residues. CDR1 KGHSH and CDR2 LQKENI come from the germline V gene.

V and J are TRBV4-1 and TRBJ1-2; 9 bases line up with TRBD1. The CDR3 runs to 14 residues. The trim removed 4 bases at V and 3 bases at J, leaving 3 bases unmatched. CDR1 and CDR2 from the germline V gene are MGHRA and YSYEKL. For the CDR3, the DNA is TGCGCCAGCAGCCGTACAGGGGGCGACTATGGCTACACCTTC. Translated: CASSRTGGDYGYTF.

The chain carries TRBV7-9 and TRBJ1-1; no clear D gene. CDR1 is SEHNR and CDR2 is FQNEAQ in the germline V gene (reference sequence). V was cut by 1 base and J by 7 bases, with 10 bases left in between. The CDR3 contains 13 residues. CDR3 bases: TGTGCCAGCAGCTTAGGGAGCCTGCGTGAAGCTTTCTTT. The encoded protein is CASSLGSLREAFF.

The CDR3 coding sequence is TGTGCCTGGATCTCTTCCGGAAACACCATATATTTT. Translating it yields CAWISSGNTIYF. The chain uses TRBV30 and TRBJ1-3, with D uncertain. V shed 4 bases and J shed 4 bases, with 8 bases lying between them. CDR3 length equals 12 residues. Germline loops: CDR1 GTSNPN, CDR2 SVGIG (reference sequence). The complete variable domain, with remaining parts taken from reference TRBV30 and TRBJ1-3, reads SQTIHQWPATLVQPVGSPLSLECTVEGTSNPNLYWYRQAAGRGLQLLFYSVGIGQISSEVPQNLSASRPQDRQFILSSKKLLLSDSGFYLCAWISSGNTIYFGEGSWLTVV.

This clone showed up just once. The gene calls are TRBV27 and TRBJ1-5; a possible D gene is TRBD1 (5 bases). V gave up 6 bases and J gave up 3 bases, with 12 bases separating them. The CDR3 consists of 14 residues. Germline V CDR1 and CDR2: MNHEY, SMNVEV (reference sequence). As DNA, the CDR3 is TGTGCCAGCAGGTCACAGGTGTACAATCAGCCCCAGCATTTT. It codes for CASRSQVYNQPQHF.

CDR3 nucleotide sequence: TGTGCCAGCTCATCCTTAGGACAGATGAACACTGAAGCTTTCTTT. This encodes CASSSLGQMNTEAFF. The rearrangement links TRBV18 to TRBJ1-1; possibly TRBD1 for D (6 bases). V was cut by 5 bases and J by 0 bases, with 13 bases left in between. This CDR3 spans 15 amino acids. Germline values: CDR1 KGHSH, CDR2 LQKENI.

This chain connects TRBV28 to TRBJ1-2; weak D call: TRBD1 (6 bases). The germline V gene has CDR1 MDHEN and CDR2 SYDVKM. V lost 2 bases to trimming and J lost 4 bases, with 11 bases between them. The length of the CDR3 is 14 residues. CDR3 bases: TGTGCCAGCAGTTTAAACAGGGAGACCTATGGCTACACCTTC. Translating it yields CASSLNRETYGYTF.

V is TRBV4-3 and J is TRBJ1-6; 11 nucleotides line up with TRBD1. The germline V gene encodes CDR1 LGHNA and CDR2 YSLEER. There are 22 residues in the CDR3. The trim removed 4 bases at V and 3 bases at J, leaving 20 bases unmatched. Written as DNA, the CDR3 is TGCGCCAGCAGCCCCCGTTGGGGGAAACCGGGACAGGGGGTTTTCTATAATTCACCCCTCCACTTT. Translated, it gives CASSPRWGKPGQGVFYNSPLHF.

J is TRBJ1-5 and V is TRBV19, with 8 bases aligning to TRBD1. V gave up 6 bases and J gave up 4 bases; unmatched junction bases: 8. The CDR3 runs 15 residues. The germline V gene encodes CDR1 LNHDA and CDR2 SQIVND (reference sequence). The CDR3: CASRNRDRWNQPQHF. In DNA, the CDR3 is TGTGCCAGTAGGAACCGGGACAGGTGGAATCAGCCCCAGCATTTT.

The chain uses TRBV6-6 and TRBJ1-5; 11 bases are a match to TRBD1. Germline loops: CDR1 MNHNY, CDR2 SVGAGI (reference sequence). J lost 4 bases, V lost 4 bases, and 6 bases had no gene match. The CDR3 extends over 16 amino acids. CDR3 loop: CASSFRTGGRNQPQHF. In DNA, the CDR3 is TGTGCCAGCAGTTTTCGGACAGGGGGCAGGAATCAGCCCCAGCATTTT.